The clone carrying this TCR beta chain was recorded once. Its antigen is unknown. TCRdb's table, derived via immunoSEQ multiplex PCR, lists solely in-frame clones and lacks some. This table has 55,000 to 80,000 clones, about four fifths appearing once. The data originate from a study of identifying expanded T cells in peripheral blood. General study findings and limits: Clone count variance between roughly two-week samples rose with total template count.

The CDR3 runs 15 residues. V was pared by 5 bases and J by 7 bases, with 18 bases between. Germline V gene data show CDR1 as SGHNT and CDR2 as YYREEE (reference sequence). Sequenced: blood. The clonotype originates from a person aged 18 to 70 in good health. V gene TRBV5-4 combines with J gene TRBJ2-2; D tentatively fits TRBD1 or TRBD2 (5 bases each). This chain's CDR3 is CASSKIQGVGGELFF. DNA of the CDR3: TGTGCCAGCAGTAAAATCCAGGGAGTGGGCGGGGAGCTGTTTTTT.